This TCR beta chain was observed in a study of blood T cell repertoires in COVID-19. Background on the study: T cells, B-cell-depleted T cells, or PBMCs supplied cDNA or gDNA.

Assay: immunoSEQ multiplex PCR; the TCRdb copy retains only in-frame clones and omits some. The sample has 200,000 to 250,000 clones, more than 80% seen once. Germline V gene data show CDR1 as KGHDR and CDR2 as SFDVKD. The trim removed 1 base at V and 4 bases at J, leaving 6 bases unmatched. The CDR3 loop spans 16 amino acids. This receptor was taken from a woman aged 18-30 years in a cohort exposed to, infected with or recovered from COVID-19 (not recorded which). Specimen: PBMCs or T cells enriched from blood (not recorded which). The rearrangement joins TRBV24-1 to TRBJ2-3, with 8 bases fitting TRBD2. CDR3 amino acids: CATSDFSGGSADTQYF. As DNA, the CDR3 is TGTGCCACCAGTGATTTCTCGGGAGGGAGCGCAGATACGCAGTATTTT.